The rows below give T cell receptor beta chains drawn from one sample of a study of neurological immune-mediated disorders. A single record per CDR3 protein comes from TCRdb applying MiXCR to the 5' RACE reads. The sample yields more than 50,000 distinct CDR3 sequences, around 5.2% seen once. The sequenced sample consisted of PBMCs. All receptors derive from a woman aged 25 to 39 with multiple sclerosis. The CDR3 runs from the conserved cysteine through the conserved F or W.

CDR3aa	v_gene
CASSSDRVDEQFF	TRBV5-1
CSAILDPQGEQYF	TRBV20-1
CASSSLTGGGYEQYF	TRBV5-1
CSARDRNGGEYGYTF	TRBV20-1
CASSRLTLTGRGEQYF	TRBV27
CASSLAGTSGGQETQYF	TRBV12-3/TRBV12-4
CASSSVYAGGQETQYF	TRBV11-2
CASSPGSLGETQYF	TRBV7-6
CSATPIAGGEQFF	TRBV20-1
CASSLLAGVSDEQFF	TRBV5-5
CSARTAGGPRDTQYF	TRBV20-1
CASSADLDNQPQHF	TRBV21-1
CASSLQQTGASYNEQFF	TRBV5-1
CASSDGSYGYTF	TRBV5-1
CASSRILPGTSSFLAPDTQYF	TRBV28
CASREPNTEAFF	TRBV6-5
CASSPITGELFF	TRBV2
CASSLALAGGLAEQYF	TRBV5-6
CSATYWTSGGAGTDTQYF	TRBV20-1
CASSFKRQGHATGELFF	TRBV5-1
CASSLGQGGADTQYF	TRBV5-1
CASSLGTFHTDTQYF	TRBV5-1
CASSLLPGLAGGRETQYF	TRBV7-9
CSARDMASGASTDTQYF	TRBV20-1
CASSSTTGYSNQPQHF	TRBV27
CSARISWGGWAEAFF	TRBV20-1
CAWSSRISYEQYF	TRBV30
CSARVDPGAMVEAFF	TRBV20-1
CSVGQANTEAFF	TRBV29-1
CASSSRVSGGAADTQYF	TRBV5-1
CSASNRGDTQYF	TRBV20-1
CASSPLFGGGPQETQYF	TRBV28
CASSVGDSTYEQYF	TRBV9
CASSLLSGGVSYEQYF	TRBV7-2
CSVEDQGYEQYF	TRBV29-1
CATSRAQGMHSPLHF	TRBV15
CAISESGDSGANVLTF	TRBV10-3
CSVEGKGTEAFF	TRBV29-1
CASSLGQGYTF	TRBV28
CASRPGSGGVDTQYF	TRBV6-6
CSAPPATGSTEAFF	TRBV20-1
CSARDIYGYTF	TRBV20-1
CSVVGQSYEQYF	TRBV29-1
CASVGGTQPYGYTF	TRBV25-1
CASSLEGAGEQYF	TRBV12-3/TRBV12-4
CASRVPGQGSEKLFF	TRBV12-3/TRBV12-4